This T cell receptor (beta chain) derives from a study of OX40 agonist ivuxolimab in advanced cancers. Across the study: Patients were infused with ivuxolimab every 2 weeks at 0.01 to 10 mg/kg. Three partial responders included one hepatocellular carcinoma patient and two cutaneous melanoma patients.

Method: immunoSEQ multiplex PCR; TCRdb's copy keeps in-frame clones and lacks some. The sample records around 68,000 clones, just over 85% being singletons. General study points: Also present in some nonresponders was a low level of normalized T-cell clonal expansion.

The CDR3 is 14 residues long. V was trimmed by 4 bases and J by 7 bases, leaving 15 bases between them. From germline, CDR1 is SGHDT and CDR2 YYEEEE. Details on this clone: The antigen remains unidentified.

People who had autoimmune disease history or systemic immunosuppression were excluded. The TCR originated in an adult with an advanced solid tumor such as melanoma, head and neck, liver or kidney cancer. The starting material was CD4+ or CD8+ T cells sorted from blood, obtained in a trial of the OX40 agonist ivuxolimab. The gene calls are TRBV5-6 and TRBJ2-1; the D is unclear. The CDR3 nucleotides read TGTGCCAGCAGCGGTTACCAGCGTCGGAATGAGCAGTTCTTC. It yields the protein CASSGYQRRNEQFF. Full variable domain (outside the CDR3, taken from reference TRBV5-6 and TRBJ2-1): DAGVTQSPTHLIKTRGQQVTLRCSPKSGHDTVSWYQQALGQGPQFIFQYYEEEERQRGNFPDRFSGHQFPNYSSELNVNALLLGDSALYLCASSGYQRRNEQFFGPGTRLTVL.